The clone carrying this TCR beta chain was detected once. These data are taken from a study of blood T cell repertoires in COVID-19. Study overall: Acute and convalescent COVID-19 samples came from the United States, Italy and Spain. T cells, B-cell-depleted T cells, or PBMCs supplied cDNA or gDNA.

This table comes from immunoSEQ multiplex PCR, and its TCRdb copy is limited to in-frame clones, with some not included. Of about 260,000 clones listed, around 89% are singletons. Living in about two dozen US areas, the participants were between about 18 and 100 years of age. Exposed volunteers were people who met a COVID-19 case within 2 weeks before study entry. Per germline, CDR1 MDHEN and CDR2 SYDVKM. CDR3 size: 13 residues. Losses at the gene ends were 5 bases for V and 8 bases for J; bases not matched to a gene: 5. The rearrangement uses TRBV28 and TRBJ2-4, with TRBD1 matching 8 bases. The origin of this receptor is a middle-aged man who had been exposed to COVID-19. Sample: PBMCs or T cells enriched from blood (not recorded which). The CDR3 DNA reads TGTGCCAGCAGTCAGGGGGCGCGTTACATTCAGTACTTC. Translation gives CASSQGARYIQYF.